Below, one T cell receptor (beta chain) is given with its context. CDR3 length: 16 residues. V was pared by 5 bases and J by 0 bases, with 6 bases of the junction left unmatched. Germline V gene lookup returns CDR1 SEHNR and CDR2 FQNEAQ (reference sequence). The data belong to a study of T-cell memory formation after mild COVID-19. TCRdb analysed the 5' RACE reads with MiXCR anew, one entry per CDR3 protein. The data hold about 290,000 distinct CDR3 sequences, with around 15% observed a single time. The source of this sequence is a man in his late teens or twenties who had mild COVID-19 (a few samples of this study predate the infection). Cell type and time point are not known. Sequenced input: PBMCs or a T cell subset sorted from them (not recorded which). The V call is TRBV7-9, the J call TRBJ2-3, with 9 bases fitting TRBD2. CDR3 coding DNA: TGTGCCAGCAGCGCCCTAGCGGGGACTAGCACAGATACGCAGTATTTT. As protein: CASSALAGTSTDTQYF. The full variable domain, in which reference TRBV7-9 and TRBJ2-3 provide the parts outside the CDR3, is DTGVSQNPRHKITKRGQNVTFRCDPISEHNRLYWYRQTLGQGPEFLTYFQNEAQLEKSRLLSDRFSAERPKGSFSTLEIQRTEQGDSAMYLCASSALAGTSTDTQYFGPGTRLTVL.